The rows below give T cell receptor beta chains drawn from one sample of a study of blood T cell repertoires in COVID-19. Profiling relied on immunoSEQ multiplex PCR, and the TCRdb table lists in-frame clones only, not all of them. The sample has about 68,000 clones, about 86% seen once. The sample comprised peripheral blood. These receptors all stem from a man in his fifties or sixties with acute or convalescent COVID-19. CDR3s include the opening cysteine and the closing phenylalanine or tryptophan. Fields, in order: J gene, clone size, D gene, V gene, CDR3 protein, CDR3 DNA. The D gene is left open where the match is weak. Rows give clone size only sometimes, using once, few, many, or a class for an expanded clone.

J: TRBJ2-1
size: -
D: TRBD2
V: TRBV11-2
CDR3: CASSNPGRDEQFF
DNA: TGTGCCAGCAGCAACCCCGGGAGGGATGAGCAGTTCTTC

J: TRBJ2-7
size: -
D: TRBD2
V: TRBV11-2
CDR3: CASSGSGGGEQYF
DNA: TGTGCCAGCAGCGGCTCGGGGGGTGGCGAGCAGTACTTC

J: TRBJ2-1
size: once
D: -
V: TRBV7-9
CDR3: CASDGGIYNEQFF
DNA: TGTGCCAGTGACGGCGGGATCTACAATGAGCAGTTCTTC

J: TRBJ1-2
size: once
D: -
V: TRBV5-6
CDR3: CASSLDGGLHGYTF
DNA: TGTGCCAGCAGCTTGGATGGGGGGTTGCATGGCTACACCTTC

J: TRBJ2-7
size: -
D: TRBD1
V: TRBV7-8
CDR3: CASSGKRDRGEYEQYF
DNA: TGTGCCAGCAGCGGAAAACGGGACAGGGGAGAGTACGAGCAGTACTTC

J: TRBJ2-1
size: -
D: -
V: TRBV11-3
CDR3: CASSPGLEGPYNEQFF
DNA: TGTGCCAGCAGCCCGGGACTGGAGGGGCCCTACAATGAGCAGTTCTTC

J: TRBJ1-2
size: -
D: -
V: TRBV7-3
CDR3: CASSPDRRFYGYTF
DNA: TGTGCCAGCAGCCCTGACAGGAGGTTCTATGGCTACACCTTC

J: TRBJ1-4
size: -
D: TRBD1
V: TRBV5-6
CDR3: CASSARDSGNEKLFF
DNA: TGTGCCAGCAGCGCCCGGGACAGCGGAAATGAAAAACTGTTTTTT

J: TRBJ1-5
size: -
D: TRBD1
V: TRBV7-9
CDR3: CASSPGQGYGQPQHF
DNA: TGTGCCAGCAGCCCGGGACAGGGCTACGGTCAGCCCCAGCATTTT

J: TRBJ2-5
size: -
D: TRBD2
V: TRBV5-1
CDR3: CASSSGGPDPLQETQYF
DNA: TGCGCCAGCAGCTCGGGAGGTCCTGACCCCCTCCAAGAGACCCAGTACTTC

J: TRBJ1-4
size: -
D: TRBD1
V: TRBV28
CDR3: CASRPFGTGLNEKLFF
DNA: TGTGCCAGCAGGCCCTTCGGGACAGGGCTAAATGAAAAACTGTTTTTT

J: TRBJ2-2
size: -
D: -
V: TRBV18
CDR3: CASSPPRANTGELFF
DNA: TGTGCCAGCTCCCCGCCAAGAGCGAACACCGGGGAGCTGTTTTTT

J: TRBJ2-2
size: -
D: -
V: TRBV6-5
CDR3: CASSYREYTGELFF
DNA: TGTGCCAGCAGTTACAGGGAGTACACCGGGGAGCTGTTTTTT

J: TRBJ2-3
size: -
D: TRBD2
V: TRBV19
CDR3: CASSANPGLAGGLDTQYF
DNA: TGTGCCAGTAGTGCCAACCCGGGACTAGCGGGAGGGTTAGATACGCAGTATTTT

J: TRBJ2-7
size: -
D: -
V: TRBV24-1
CDR3: CATSDLPGDEQYF
DNA: TGTGCCACCAGTGATTTGCCCGGGGACGAGCAGTACTTC